The 20 T cell receptor beta chains below all came from one sample that was sequenced in a study of blood T cell repertoires in COVID-19. TCRdb keeps only in-frame clones here, not all; method: immunoSEQ multiplex PCR. The sample gives 80,000 to 100,000 clones, roughly 85% of which show up once; 4% to 5.5% is in the top ten. The sequencing input was peripheral blood. These receptor sequences come from a man between 65 and 85 years old with acute or convalescent COVID-19.

This clone appeared a single time. The rearrangement uses TRBV27 and TRBJ2-7; 10 nucleotides line up with TRBD1. Germline V gives CDR1 MNHEY, CDR2 SMNVEV (reference sequence). This CDR3 is 15 amino acids long. V lost 4 bases to trimming and J lost 1 base; unmatched junction nucleotides: 4. The CDR3 DNA sequence: TGTGCCAGCAGTTACCGGGACAGGGGATCCTACGAGCAGTACTTC. This translates into CASSYRDRGSYEQYF.

V usage is TRBV19 and J usage is TRBJ1-2, with 12 bases fitting TRBD1. V lost 6 bases and J lost 4; bases outside the gene matches: 9. The germline V gene encodes CDR1 LNHDA and CDR2 SQIVND (reference sequence). The CDR3 spans 16 residues. The CDR3 here is CASSPGTGGWGYGYTF. Written as DNA, the CDR3 is TGTGCCAGTAGCCCCGGGACAGGGGGCTGGGGCTATGGCTACACCTTC. The whole variable domain, filled in from reference TRBV19 and TRBJ1-2, reads DGGITQSPKYLFRKEGQNVTLSCEQNLNHDAMYWYRQDPGQGLRLIYYSQIVNDFQKGDIAEGYSVSREKKESFPLTVTSAQKNPTAFYLCASSPGTGGWGYGYTFGSGTRLTVV.

The chain links TRBV12-5 to TRBJ2-3; D is unclear. Per germline, CDR1 LGHNT and CDR2 FRNRAP. V lost 4 bases to trimming and J lost 4 bases, with 15 bases between them. There are 15 residues in the CDR3. The DNA of the CDR3 is TGTGCTAGTGGTTCCGGGTCCCGCGGCCCAGATACGCAGTATTTT. Residues: CASGSGSRGPDTQYF.

The CDR3 nucleotides are TGTGCCAGCAGTTCCCAGACAGCGAATAATGAAAAACTGTTTTTT. Its protein product is CASSSQTANNEKLFF. The chain uses TRBV28 and TRBJ1-4, with D tentatively TRBD1 (5 bases). Germline-derived CDR1 and CDR2 are MDHEN and SYDVKM. This CDR3 region has 15 residues. Trimming removed 4 bases from V and 4 bases from J, with 13 bases in between.

This chain links TRBV5-1 with TRBJ1-1, with D possibly being TRBD1 (5 bases). The CDR3 consists of 15 residues. The V and J ends lost 2 bases and 0 bases respectively, with 11 bases between them. Germline CDR1 reads SGHRS; CDR2 reads YFSETQ. As DNA, the CDR3 is TGCGCCAGCAGCTTCTCGGCAGGGATGAACACTGAAGCTTTCTTT. It yields the protein CASSFSAGMNTEAFF.

The chain employs TRBV12-3 or TRBV12-4 and TRBJ1-2, with D possibly TRBD1 on 6 matching bases. The V and J ends lost 6 bases and 8 bases respectively, with 13 bases between them. This CDR3 comprises 12 residues. DNA for the CDR3: TGTGCCAGCAGCAACTCAGGGGAGGGCTACACCTTC. This gives the protein CASSNSGEGYTF.

The chain has TRBV6-5 and TRBJ2-5, with 8 bases identical to TRBD1. The germline gives CDR1 MNHEY, CDR2 SVGAGI. This CDR3 has 15 residues. The trim removed 2 bases at V and 4 bases at J, leaving 6 bases unmatched. The CDR3 is CASSYQRTGLETQYF. As DNA, the CDR3 is TGTGCCAGCAGTTACCAAAGGACAGGGTTAGAGACCCAGTACTTC.

The genes are TRBV21-1 and TRBJ1-1. TRBV21-1 is noted as a pseudogene. This CDR3 is built from 13 residues. In DNA, the CDR3 is TGTGCCGTAACCCTGAGGGTTACCACTGAAGCTTTCTTT. Translated, it gives CAVTLRVTTEAFF.

In its sample, this clone was seen once. The chain carries TRBV7-9 and TRBJ1-3; D is unclear. V dropped 1 base and J dropped 0 bases, with 10 bases sitting between them. Germline V gene lookup returns CDR1 SEHNR and CDR2 FQNEAQ (reference sequence). The CDR3 covers 16 residues. In DNA form, the CDR3 reads TGTGCCAGCAGCTTAGGGGAGAGCAGCTCTGGAAACACCATATATTTT. Encoded protein: CASSLGESSSGNTIYF.

V gene TRBV6-5 combines with J gene TRBJ1-3, with no clear D. Trimming left V 4 bases short and J 0 bases short, with 10 bases between. The CDR3 is 15 amino acids. CDR1 is MNHEY, CDR2 SVGAGI, per germline. Written as DNA, the CDR3 is TGTGCCAGCAGTTCCCGGGTTAGCTCTGGAAACACCATATATTTT. Translating it yields CASSSRVSSGNTIYF.

The chain has TRBV19 and TRBJ1-5; D is perhaps TRBD1 (5 bases). The CDR3 has 17 amino acids. The V gene's germline CDR1 is LNHDA and CDR2 SQIVND (reference sequence). Trimming pared 0 bases from V and 5 bases from J, leaving 17 bases between. The DNA for the CDR3 is TGTGCCAGTAGTATAGATCACAGGAGAAACCTTTATCAGCCCCAGCATTTT. This translates into CASSIDHRRNLYQPQHF.

The chain couples TRBV6-5 to TRBJ2-7; a possible D gene is TRBD2 (5 bases). The CDR3 spans 14 residues. V gave up 7 bases and J gave up 0 bases, with 13 bases separating them. Germline CDR1 MNHEY, CDR2 SVGAGI. CDR3 bases: TGTGCCAGCACGAGGGCAGGAAACTCCTACGAGCAGTACTTC. Translated, it gives CASTRAGNSYEQYF.

The rearrangement links TRBV25-1 to TRBJ2-5, with D possibly being TRBD2 (6 bases). The CDR3 has 18 residues. Germline V gene data show CDR1 as MGHDK and CDR2 as SYGVNS. V dropped 2 bases and J dropped 4 bases, with 23 bases sitting between them. In DNA, the CDR3 is TGTGCCAGCAGTGAAAAAGGCAGAATAGCGGTGGGGGGAGAGACCCAGTACTTC. Translation: CASSEKGRIAVGGETQYF.

The chain employs TRBV6-5 and TRBJ2-7; D remains unclear. Germline CDR1 MNHEY, CDR2 SVGAGI. The CDR3 extends over 14 amino acids. Trimming pared 4 bases from V and 0 bases from J, leaving 10 bases between. CDR3 DNA: TGTGCCAGCAGTTCGTCACAGTTCTCCTACGAGCAGTACTTC. It codes for CASSSSQFSYEQYF.

The CDR3 protein is CASSPRQPSSGNTIYF. CDR3 nucleotide sequence: TGTGCCAGTAGTCCTCGACAGCCTAGCTCTGGAAACACCATATATTTT. V and J are TRBV19 and TRBJ1-3; possible D gene TRBD1, 5 bases. Germline-derived CDR1 and CDR2 are LNHDA and SQIVND (reference sequence). CDR3 length: 16 residues. Deletions cut 5 bases from V and 0 bases from J, with 14 bases between.

The gene calls are TRBV5-1 and TRBJ2-2; 7 bases agree with TRBD1. The trim removed 2 bases at V and 3 bases at J, leaving 4 bases unmatched. The germline V gene encodes CDR1 SGHRS and CDR2 YFSETQ. This CDR3 region has 15 residues. The CDR3 DNA reads as TGCGCCAGCAGCTTCGAGGGGGCGGACACCGGGGAGCTGTTTTTT. Amino acid sequence: CASSFEGADTGELFF.

The V gene is TRBV19, the J gene TRBJ2-7; 8 nucleotides line up with TRBD1. The CDR3 loop spans 14 amino acids. Per germline, CDR1 LNHDA and CDR2 SQIVND (reference sequence). J lost 4 bases, V lost 3 bases, and 5 bases had no gene match. CDR3 DNA: TGTGCCAGTAGTATCCCCAGGGGGCAATACGAGCAGTACGTC. Amino acids: CASSIPRGQYEQYV.

The chain links TRBV6-6 to TRBJ1-6; 8 bases line up with TRBD1. Looked up from germline, CDR1 is MNHNY and CDR2 is SVGAGI (reference sequence). The J segment lost 9 bases and the V segment lost 4 bases, leaving 11 bases of the junction unmatched. This CDR3 has 16 residues. The CDR3 DNA follows: TGTGCCAGCAGTTCGACAGGGGACGCCGAGGGTTCACCCCTCCACTTT. It encodes CASSSTGDAEGSPLHF.

This chain links TRBV27 with TRBJ2-7; maybe TRBD2 (7 bases). Looked up from germline, CDR1 is MNHEY and CDR2 is SMNVEV (reference sequence). V was pared by 2 bases and J by 6 bases, with 17 bases between. This CDR3 has 15 amino acids. The CDR3 DNA is TGTGCCAGCAGTTTAGGCGCGGGGGCTCCCGGCGAGCAGTACTTC. It codes for CASSLGAGAPGEQYF.

CDR3 protein: CASSLWAALGGNQPQHF. The CDR3 bases are TGTGCCAGCAGTTTATGGGCTGCCCTCGGGGGCAATCAGCCCCAGCATTTT. The V call is TRBV28, the J call TRBJ1-5; D remains unclear. Germline CDR1 and CDR2: MDHEN and SYDVKM. The CDR3 runs 17 residues. V lost 0 bases and J lost 2, with 14 bases in between.